This T cell receptor beta chain is drawn from a study of T cell repertoires in aging, cancer and after chemotherapy. The overall study: Pre- and post-chemotherapy samples were paired from glioblastoma patients treated with temozolomide-based therapy. General study results and limits: Age-matched healthy donors had significantly more diverse, less clonal blood TCR repertoires than untreated cancer patients. Healthy donors lost TCR diversity with age mainly through richness, cancer patients through richness and evenness. Across the chemotherapy interval, each cancer cohort showed higher median generation probability, suggesting thymic rebound.

Peripheral blood genomic DNA, not sorted cells or RNA, was the template. Germline V gene data show CDR1 as MNHNS and CDR2 as SASEGT. The CDR3 contains 17 residues. Trimming removed 7 bases at V and 2 bases at J, with 23 bases between. With respect to this clonotype: The antigen is undetermined.

Multiplex touch-down PCR with TRB-A/B primers amplified rearranged V-D-J TRB sequences. TCRdb reanalysed the multiplex PCR reads using MiXCR and keeps one entry per CDR3 protein. The table includes 15,000 to 20,000 distinct CDR3 sequences, around 38% detected once. The receptor was derived from a human donor with a solid tumor. The source material was blood. The chain carries TRBV6-1 and TRBJ2-5; no definite D call. The DNA for the CDR3 is TGTGCCAGCATTCGAAAGGCTATAGGACGGTGGCAAGAGACCCAGTACTTC. Amino acid sequence: CASIRKAIGRWQETQYF.